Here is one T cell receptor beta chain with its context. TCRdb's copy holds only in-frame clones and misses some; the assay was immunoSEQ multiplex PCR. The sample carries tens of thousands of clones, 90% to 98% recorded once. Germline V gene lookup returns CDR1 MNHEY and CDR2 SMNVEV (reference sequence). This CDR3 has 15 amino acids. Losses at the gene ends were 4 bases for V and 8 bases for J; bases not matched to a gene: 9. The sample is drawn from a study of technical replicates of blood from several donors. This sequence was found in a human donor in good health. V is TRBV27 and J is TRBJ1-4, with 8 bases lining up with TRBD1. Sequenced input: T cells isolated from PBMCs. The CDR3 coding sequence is TGTGCCAGCAGTTCCCCGGGACAGGCGAGAGAAAAACTGTTTTTT. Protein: CASSSPGQAREKLFF.